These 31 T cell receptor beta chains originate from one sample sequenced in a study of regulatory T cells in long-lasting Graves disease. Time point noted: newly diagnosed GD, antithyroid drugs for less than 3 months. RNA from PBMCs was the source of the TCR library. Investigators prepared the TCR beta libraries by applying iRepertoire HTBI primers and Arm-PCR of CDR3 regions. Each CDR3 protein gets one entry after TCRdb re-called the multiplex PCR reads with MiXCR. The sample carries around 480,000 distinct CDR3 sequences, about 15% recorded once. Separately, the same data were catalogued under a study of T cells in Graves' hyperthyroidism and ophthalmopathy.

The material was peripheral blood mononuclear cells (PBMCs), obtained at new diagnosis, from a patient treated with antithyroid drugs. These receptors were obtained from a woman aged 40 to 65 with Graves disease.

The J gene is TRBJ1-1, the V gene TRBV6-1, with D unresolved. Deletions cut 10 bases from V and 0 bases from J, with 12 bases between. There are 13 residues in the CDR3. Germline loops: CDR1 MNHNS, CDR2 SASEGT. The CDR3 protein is CATLRSMNTEAFF. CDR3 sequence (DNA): TGTGCCACCCTGAGGTCCATGAACACTGAAGCTTTCTTT.

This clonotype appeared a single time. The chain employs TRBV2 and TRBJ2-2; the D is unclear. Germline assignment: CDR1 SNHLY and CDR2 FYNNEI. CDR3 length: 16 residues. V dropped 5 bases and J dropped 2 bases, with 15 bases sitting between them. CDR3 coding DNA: TGTGCCAGCAGTTATAGGGCACAGCCAAACACCGGGGAGCTGTTTTTT. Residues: CASSYRAQPNTGELFF.

The CDR3 loop reads CASSSPGEDYGYTF. The CDR3 bases are TGTGCCAGCAGCTCACCGGGGGAGGACTATGGCTACACCTTC. The rearrangement links TRBV14 to TRBJ1-2; a possible D gene is TRBD1 (5 bases). Germline CDR1 and CDR2: SGHDN and FVKESK. The CDR3 extends over 14 amino acids. The germline V and J ends were trimmed by 5 bases and 3 bases, with 13 bases remaining between them.

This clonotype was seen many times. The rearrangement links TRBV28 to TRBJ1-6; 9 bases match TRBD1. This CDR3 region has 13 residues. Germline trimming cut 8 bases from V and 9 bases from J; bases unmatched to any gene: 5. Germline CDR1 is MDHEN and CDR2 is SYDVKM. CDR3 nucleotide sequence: TGTGCCAGCGAGGACAGGGGCGGTTCACCCCTCCACTTT. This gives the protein CASEDRGGSPLHF.

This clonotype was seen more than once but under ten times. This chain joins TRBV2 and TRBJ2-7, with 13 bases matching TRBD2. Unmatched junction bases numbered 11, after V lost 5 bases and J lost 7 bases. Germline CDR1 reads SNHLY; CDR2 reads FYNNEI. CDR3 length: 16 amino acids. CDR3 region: CASSSERGLAGKEQYF. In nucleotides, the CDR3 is TGTGCCAGCAGTTCCGAACGGGGACTAGCGGGGAAAGAGCAGTACTTC.

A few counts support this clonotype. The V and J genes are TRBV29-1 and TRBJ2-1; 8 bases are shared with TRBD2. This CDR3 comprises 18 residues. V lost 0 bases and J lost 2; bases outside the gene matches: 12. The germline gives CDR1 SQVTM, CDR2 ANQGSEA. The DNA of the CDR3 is TGCAGCGTTGAAGATTGGAAGGCGGCGGGGGGAACCTACAATGAGCAGTTCTTC. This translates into CSVEDWKAAGGTYNEQFF.

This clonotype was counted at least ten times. The CDR3 bases are TGTGCCAGCTTGAGGGGGGCTCGGTCTGAAAAACTGTTTTTT. The encoded protein is CASLRGARSEKLFF. The chain links TRBV12-3 or TRBV12-4 to TRBJ1-4; D is possibly TRBD1 (6 bases). The CDR3 extends over 14 amino acids. V lost 8 bases, J lost 7 bases, and 17 bases lay in between.

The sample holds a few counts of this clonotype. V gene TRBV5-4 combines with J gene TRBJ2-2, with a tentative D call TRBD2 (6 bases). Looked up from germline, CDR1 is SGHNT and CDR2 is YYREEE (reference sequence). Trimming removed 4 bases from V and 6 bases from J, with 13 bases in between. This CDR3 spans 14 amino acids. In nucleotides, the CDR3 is TGTGCCAGCAGCACGGGACTGCTTCCCGGGGAGCTGTTTTTT. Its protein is CASSTGLLPGELFF.

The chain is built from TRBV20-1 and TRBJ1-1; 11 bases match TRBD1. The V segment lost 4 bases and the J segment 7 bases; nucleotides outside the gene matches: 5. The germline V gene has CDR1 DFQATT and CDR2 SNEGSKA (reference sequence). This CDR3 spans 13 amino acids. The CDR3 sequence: CSAIGTGGSEAFF. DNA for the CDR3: TGCAGTGCTATCGGGACAGGGGGTAGTGAAGCTTTCTTT.

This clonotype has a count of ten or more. In DNA form, the CDR3 reads TGTGCCAGCTCACCACGAGGCGTGCAGATGAACACTGAAGCTTTCTTT. The encoded protein is CASSPRGVQMNTEAFF. The J gene is TRBJ1-1, the V gene TRBV18; no clear D. Germline loops: CDR1 KGHSH, CDR2 LQKENI. V was shortened by 1 base and J by 0 bases, with 12 bases between the two germline ends. The CDR3 runs 16 residues. Full variable domain (remainder filled in from reference TRBV18 and TRBJ1-1): NAGVMQNPRHLVRRRGQEARLRCSPMKGHSHVYWYRQLPEEGLKFMVYLQKENIIDESGMPKERFSAEFPKEGPSILRIQQVVRGDSAAYFCASSPRGVQMNTEAFFGQGTRLTVV.

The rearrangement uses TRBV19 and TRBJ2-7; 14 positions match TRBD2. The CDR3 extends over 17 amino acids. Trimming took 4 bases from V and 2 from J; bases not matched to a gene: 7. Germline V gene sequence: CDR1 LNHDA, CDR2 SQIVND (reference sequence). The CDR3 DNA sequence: TGTGCCAGTAGTACCGGAGGGACTAGCGGGGGCGCCTACGAGCAGTACTTC. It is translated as CASSTGGTSGGAYEQYF.

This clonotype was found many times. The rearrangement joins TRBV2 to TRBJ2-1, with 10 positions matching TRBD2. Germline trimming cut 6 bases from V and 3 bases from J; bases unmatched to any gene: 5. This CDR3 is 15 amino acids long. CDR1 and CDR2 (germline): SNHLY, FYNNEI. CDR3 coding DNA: TGTGCCAGCAGGTCTGCTAGCGGGAGCTACAATGAGCAGTTCTTC. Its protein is CASRSASGSYNEQFF.

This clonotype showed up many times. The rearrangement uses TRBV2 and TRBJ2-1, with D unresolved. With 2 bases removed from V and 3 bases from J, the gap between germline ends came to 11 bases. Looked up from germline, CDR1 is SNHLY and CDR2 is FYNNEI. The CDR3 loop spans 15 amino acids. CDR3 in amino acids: CASSEPLPVYNEQFF. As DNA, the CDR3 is TGTGCCAGCAGTGAACCTCTCCCCGTCTACAATGAGCAGTTCTTC.

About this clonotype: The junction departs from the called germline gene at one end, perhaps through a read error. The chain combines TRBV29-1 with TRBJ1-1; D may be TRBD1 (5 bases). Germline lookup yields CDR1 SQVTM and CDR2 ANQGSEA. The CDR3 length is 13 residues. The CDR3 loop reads CGVAGHLNTEAFF. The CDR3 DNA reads TGCGGCGTTGCAGGACATCTGAACACTGAAGCTTTCTTT. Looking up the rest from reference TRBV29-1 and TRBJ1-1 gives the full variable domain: SAVISQKPSRDICQRGTSLTIQCQVDSQVTMMFWYRQQPGQSLTLIATANQGSEATYESGFVIDKFPISRPNLTFSTLTVSNMSPEDSSIYLCGVAGHLNTEAFFGQGTRLTVV.

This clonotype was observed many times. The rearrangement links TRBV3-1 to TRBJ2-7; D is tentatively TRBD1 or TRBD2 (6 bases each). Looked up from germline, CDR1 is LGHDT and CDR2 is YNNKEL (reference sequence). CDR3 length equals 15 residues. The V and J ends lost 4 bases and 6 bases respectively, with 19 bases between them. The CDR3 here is CASSPGDISTTEQYF. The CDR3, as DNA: TGTGCCAGCAGCCCGGGGGACATCTCTACCACCGAGCAGTACTTC.

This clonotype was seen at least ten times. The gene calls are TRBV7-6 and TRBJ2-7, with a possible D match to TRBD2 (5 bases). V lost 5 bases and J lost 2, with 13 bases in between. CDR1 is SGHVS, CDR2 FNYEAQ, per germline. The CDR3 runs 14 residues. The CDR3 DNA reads TGTGCCAGCAGCGGACCACTAGAGACCTACGAGCAGTACTTC. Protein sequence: CASSGPLETYEQYF.

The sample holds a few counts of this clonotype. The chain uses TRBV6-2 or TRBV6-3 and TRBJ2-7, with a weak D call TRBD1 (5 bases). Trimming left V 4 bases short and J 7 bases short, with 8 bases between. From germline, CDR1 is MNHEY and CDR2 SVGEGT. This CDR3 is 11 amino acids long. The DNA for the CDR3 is TGTGCCAGCAGTTCTCAGGGAGAGCAGTACTTC. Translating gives CASSSQGEQYF.

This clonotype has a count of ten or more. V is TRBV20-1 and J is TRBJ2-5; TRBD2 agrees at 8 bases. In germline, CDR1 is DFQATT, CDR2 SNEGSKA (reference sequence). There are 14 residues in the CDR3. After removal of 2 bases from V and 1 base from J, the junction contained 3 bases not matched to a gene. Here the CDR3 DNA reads TGCAGTGCTAGATTGCGGGGGGTCCAAGAGACCCAGTACTTC. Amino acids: CSARLRGVQETQYF.

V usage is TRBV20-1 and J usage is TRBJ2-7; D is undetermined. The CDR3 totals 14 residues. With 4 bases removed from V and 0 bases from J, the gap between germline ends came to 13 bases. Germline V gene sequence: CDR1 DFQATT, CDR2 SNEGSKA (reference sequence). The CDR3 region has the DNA TGCAGTGCTACTTTCCCCGGCCACTCCTACGAGCAGTACTTC. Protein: CSATFPGHSYEQYF.

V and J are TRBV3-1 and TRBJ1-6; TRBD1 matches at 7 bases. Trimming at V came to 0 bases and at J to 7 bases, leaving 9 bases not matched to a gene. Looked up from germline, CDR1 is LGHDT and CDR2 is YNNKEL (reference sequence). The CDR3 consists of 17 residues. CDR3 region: CASSQDRHRGANSPLHF. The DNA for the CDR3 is TGTGCCAGCAGCCAAGATCGACACAGGGGAGCAAATTCACCCCTCCACTTT.

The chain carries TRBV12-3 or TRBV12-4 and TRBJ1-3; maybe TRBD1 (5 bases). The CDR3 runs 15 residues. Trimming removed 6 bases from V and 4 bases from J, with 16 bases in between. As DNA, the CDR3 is TGTGCCAGCAGCGGAGGGGTGCCAGGGGGAAACACCATATATTTT. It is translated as CASSGGVPGGNTIYF.

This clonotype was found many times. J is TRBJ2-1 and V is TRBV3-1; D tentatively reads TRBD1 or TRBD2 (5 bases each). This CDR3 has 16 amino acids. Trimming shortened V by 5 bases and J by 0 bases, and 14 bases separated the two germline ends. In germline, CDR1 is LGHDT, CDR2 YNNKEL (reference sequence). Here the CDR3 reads CASSVPGRVSYNEQFF. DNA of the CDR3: TGTGCCAGCAGCGTACCGGGACGCGTCTCCTACAATGAGCAGTTCTTC.

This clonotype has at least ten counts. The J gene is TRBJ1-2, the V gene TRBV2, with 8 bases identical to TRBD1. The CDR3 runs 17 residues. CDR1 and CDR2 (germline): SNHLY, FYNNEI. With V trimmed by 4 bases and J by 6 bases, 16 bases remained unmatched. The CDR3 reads CASSGWGQVPRINGYTF. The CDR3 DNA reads TGTGCCAGCAGTGGTTGGGGACAGGTCCCGCGGATAAATGGCTACACCTTC.

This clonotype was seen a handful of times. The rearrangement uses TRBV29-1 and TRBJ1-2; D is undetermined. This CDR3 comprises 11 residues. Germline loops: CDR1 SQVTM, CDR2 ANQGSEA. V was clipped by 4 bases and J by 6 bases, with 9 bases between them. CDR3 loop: CSVASTDGYTF. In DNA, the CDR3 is TGCAGCGTTGCATCCACGGATGGCTACACCTTC.

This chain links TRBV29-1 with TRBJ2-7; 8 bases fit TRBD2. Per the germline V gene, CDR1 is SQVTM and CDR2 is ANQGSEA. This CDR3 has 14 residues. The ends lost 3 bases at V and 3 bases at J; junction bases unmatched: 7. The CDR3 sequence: CSVDGGAGDYEQYF. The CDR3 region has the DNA TGCAGCGTTGACGGGGGGGCGGGTGACTACGAGCAGTACTTC.

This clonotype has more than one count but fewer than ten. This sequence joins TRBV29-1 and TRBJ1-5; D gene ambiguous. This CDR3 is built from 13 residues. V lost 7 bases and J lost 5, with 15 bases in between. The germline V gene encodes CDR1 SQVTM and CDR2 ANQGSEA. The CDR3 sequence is CSAAFDRDQPQHF. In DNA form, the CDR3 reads TGCAGCGCCGCCTTCGACCGGGATCAGCCCCAGCATTTT.

Here the CDR3 DNA reads TGTGCCAGCTCACCACGGGCACAGGGGAAAAATAATTCACCCCTCCACTTT. Its protein is CASSPRAQGKNNSPLHF. The V and J genes are TRBV18 and TRBJ1-6; 7 nucleotides line up with TRBD1. The CDR3 spans 17 residues. Germline CDR1 KGHSH, CDR2 LQKENI. V lost 1 base, J lost 5 bases, and 8 bases stayed unmatched.

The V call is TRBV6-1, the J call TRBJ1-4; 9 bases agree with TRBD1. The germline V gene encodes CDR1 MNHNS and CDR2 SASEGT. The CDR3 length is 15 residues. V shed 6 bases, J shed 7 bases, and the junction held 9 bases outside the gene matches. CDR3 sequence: CASRGFTGGGEKLFF. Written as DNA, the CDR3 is TGTGCCAGCAGGGGATTTACAGGGGGCGGTGAAAAACTGTTTTTT.

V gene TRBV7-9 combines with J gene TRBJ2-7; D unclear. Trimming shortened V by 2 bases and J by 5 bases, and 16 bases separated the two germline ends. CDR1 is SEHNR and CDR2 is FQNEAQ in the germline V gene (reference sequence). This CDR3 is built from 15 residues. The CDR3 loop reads CASSLKDRPTDEQYF. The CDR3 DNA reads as TGTGCCAGCAGCTTAAAAGATCGGCCCACGGACGAGCAGTACTTC.

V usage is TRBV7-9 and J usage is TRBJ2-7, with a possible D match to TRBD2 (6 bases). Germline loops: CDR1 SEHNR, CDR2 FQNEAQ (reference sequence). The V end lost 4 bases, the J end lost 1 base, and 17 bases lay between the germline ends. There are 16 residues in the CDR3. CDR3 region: CASSWSRGSGSYEQYF. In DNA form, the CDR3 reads TGTGCCAGCAGCTGGAGTCGTGGTAGCGGTTCCTACGAGCAGTACTTC. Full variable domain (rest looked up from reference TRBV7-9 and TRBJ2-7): DTGVSQNPRHKITKRGQNVTFRCDPISEHNRLYWYRQTLGQGPEFLTYFQNEAQLEKSRLLSDRFSAERPKGSFSTLEIQRTEQGDSAMYLCASSWSRGSGSYEQYFGPGTRLTVT.

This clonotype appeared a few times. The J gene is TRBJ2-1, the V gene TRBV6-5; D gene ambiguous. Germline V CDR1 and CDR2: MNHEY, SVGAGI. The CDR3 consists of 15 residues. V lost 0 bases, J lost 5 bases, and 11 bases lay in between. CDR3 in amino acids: CASSYSGFPHNEQFF. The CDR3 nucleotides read TGTGCCAGCAGTTACTCAGGATTCCCCCACAATGAGCAGTTCTTC.